What follows are 14 T cell receptor beta chains derived from one specimen sequenced in a study of CD8 T cells in Susac syndrome. RNA totalling roughly 0.45 to 1 ug underwent reverse transcription with random hexamers. TCRdb re-analysed the immunoSEQ multiplex PCR reads in MiXCR, keeping a single row per CDR3 protein. The sample shows some 76,000 distinct CDR3 sequences, 91% of them seen only once. Material: CD8+ T cells from PBMCs. These receptors were obtained from a human donor with multiple sclerosis.

The chain recombines TRBV12-3 or TRBV12-4 with TRBJ2-3; D perhaps matches TRBD1 (5 bases). CDR3 size: 15 residues. Trimming pared 3 bases from V and 4 bases from J, leaving 14 bases between. CDR3 in DNA: TGTGCCAGCAGTTTCGCTGGCAGGGTGTCAGATACGCAGTATTTT. Residues: CASSFAGRVSDTQYF.

This chain links TRBV28 with TRBJ2-7; the match to TRBD2 covers 9 bases. The CDR3 runs to 18 residues. The germline V gene encodes CDR1 MDHEN and CDR2 SYDVKM. V lost 4 bases and J lost 4; bases outside the gene matches: 17. The CDR3 DNA sequence: TGTGCCAGCAGTTCCATAGCGGGAGTTAATCAGTTGTGGTACGAGCAGTACTTC. The encoded protein is CASSSIAGVNQLWYEQYF.

This clonotype occurred once. The chain couples TRBV19 to TRBJ1-2; the match to TRBD1 covers 7 bases. Germline CDR1 reads LNHDA; CDR2 reads SQIVND (reference sequence). J gave up 4 bases and V 7 bases, and 9 bases lay outside the gene matches. The length of the CDR3 is 14 residues. CDR3 sequence: CASKVGGSGYGYTF. The CDR3 DNA sequence: TGTGCCAGTAAAGTAGGGGGCTCCGGCTATGGCTACACCTTC.

V usage is TRBV2 and J usage is TRBJ2-1; TRBD2 matches at 9 bases. This CDR3 is 11 amino acids long. Per the germline V gene, CDR1 is SNHLY and CDR2 is FYNNEI. Germline trimming cut 6 bases from V and 15 bases from J; bases unmatched to any gene: 6. The CDR3 reads CASSLLAGAFF. The DNA of the CDR3 is TGTGCCAGCAGCTTACTAGCGGGCGCGTTCTTC. Looking up the rest from reference TRBV2 and TRBJ2-1 gives the full variable domain: EPEVTQTPSHQVTQMGQEVILRCVPISNHLYFYWYRQILGQKVEFLVSFYNNEISEKSEIFDDQFSVERPDGSNFTLKIRSTKLEDSAMYFCASSLLAGAFFGPGTRLTVL.

V gene TRBV30 combines with J gene TRBJ2-5, with a weak D call TRBD2 (5 bases). Per the germline V gene, CDR1 is GTSNPN and CDR2 is SVGIG (reference sequence). The CDR3 spans 18 residues. V was trimmed by 1 base and J by 0 bases, leaving 21 bases between them. The CDR3 nucleotides read TGTGCCTGGAGTGGTTATTACGCGGGCCTAGAGTACCAAGAGACCCAGTACTTC. Encoded protein: CAWSGYYAGLEYQETQYF.

This chain links TRBV7-9 with TRBJ2-3, with a possible D match to TRBD1 (5 bases). The V and J ends lost 4 bases and 3 bases respectively, with 11 bases between them. The CDR3 sequence is 14 residues long. Looked up from germline, CDR1 is SEHNR and CDR2 is FQNEAQ (reference sequence). DNA of the CDR3: TGTGCCAGCAGCTCCCTAGGGGCGACAGATACGCAGTATTTT. Translation gives CASSSLGATDTQYF. The full variable domain, its missing parts supplied by reference TRBV7-9 and TRBJ2-3, is DTGVSQNPRHKITKRGQNVTFRCDPISEHNRLYWYRQTLGQGPEFLTYFQNEAQLEKSRLLSDRFSAERPKGSFSTLEIQRTEQGDSAMYLCASSSLGATDTQYFGPGTRLTVL.

This clonotype was seen once. The CDR3 sequence is CASSVMTGGYYNEQFF. CDR3 coding DNA: TGTGCCAGTAGTGTTATGACAGGAGGATACTACAATGAGCAGTTCTTC. This chain uses TRBV19 with TRBJ2-1; D is possibly TRBD1 (6 bases). Germline assignment: CDR1 LNHDA and CDR2 SQIVND (reference sequence). The CDR3 covers 16 residues. V gave up 5 bases and J gave up 3 bases, with 17 bases separating them.

The chain has TRBV6-2 or TRBV6-3 and TRBJ2-3; the match to TRBD1 covers 10 bases. This CDR3 spans 16 amino acids. CDR1 is MNHEY, CDR2 SVGEGT, per germline. After removal of 6 bases from V and 2 bases from J, the junction contained 8 bases not matched to a gene. The CDR3: CASSSSGTGVTDTQYF. CDR3 in DNA: TGTGCCAGCAGCTCTTCCGGGACAGGGGTCACAGATACGCAGTATTTT.

The rearrangement joins TRBV7-9 to TRBJ2-7, with D possibly being TRBD1 or TRBD2 (5 bases each). Trimming cost V 8 bases and J 0 bases, with 11 bases left between them. The length of the CDR3 is 13 residues. CDR1 is SEHNR and CDR2 is FQNEAQ in the germline V gene (reference sequence). CDR3 in DNA: TGTGCCAGCTCCGGGGCGGTCTCCTACGAGCAGTACTTC. It codes for CASSGAVSYEQYF. The full variable domain, completed using reference TRBV7-9 and TRBJ2-7, is DTGVSQNPRHKITKRGQNVTFRCDPISEHNRLYWYRQTLGQGPEFLTYFQNEAQLEKSRLLSDRFSAERPKGSFSTLEIQRTEQGDSAMYLCASSGAVSYEQYFGPGTRLTVT.

The V gene is TRBV27, the J gene TRBJ2-2; TRBD1 aligns across 10 bases. The germline CDR1 and CDR2 sequences are MNHEY and SMNVEV (reference sequence). This CDR3 contains 16 residues. Trimming cost V 2 bases and J 7 bases; bases outside gene matches: 7. In DNA, the CDR3 is TGTGCCAGCAGTTTACAGACAGGGGGCTTATACGGGGAGCTGTTTTTT. It specifies CASSLQTGGLYGELFF.

V is TRBV2 and J is TRBJ2-7; weak D call: TRBD1 (6 bases). Trimming removed 6 bases at V and 3 bases at J, with 18 bases between. CDR3 size: 15 residues. Germline V gene lookup returns CDR1 SNHLY and CDR2 FYNNEI. The CDR3 sequence is CASRLPGHGLYEQYF. CDR3 coding DNA: TGTGCCAGCAGACTACCGGGACATGGTCTCTACGAGCAGTACTTC. The full variable domain, in which reference TRBV2 and TRBJ2-7 provide the parts outside the CDR3, is EPEVTQTPSHQVTQMGQEVILRCVPISNHLYFYWYRQILGQKVEFLVSFYNNEISEKSEIFDDQFSVERPDGSNFTLKIRSTKLEDSAMYFCASRLPGHGLYEQYFGPGTRLTVT.

The genes are TRBV27 and TRBJ1-2, with 9 bases matching TRBD1. CDR1 and CDR2 from the germline V gene are MNHEY and SMNVEV (reference sequence). V was clipped by 5 bases and J by 2 bases; unmatched bases: 6. There are 15 residues in the CDR3. This chain's CDR3 is CASSPRQGVNYGYTF. CDR3 DNA: TGTGCCAGCAGTCCCCGACAGGGGGTAAACTATGGCTACACCTTC.

The chain uses TRBV3-1 and TRBJ2-2, with 9 bases aligning to TRBD2. Trimming cost V 3 bases and J 7 bases; bases outside gene matches: 15. This CDR3 has 18 residues. CDR1 and CDR2 (germline): LGHDT, YNNKEL (reference sequence). CDR3 residues: CASSHYGRVAGEIGELFF. For the CDR3, the DNA is TGTGCCAGCAGCCATTACGGGAGGGTAGCGGGAGAAATCGGGGAGCTGTTTTTT.

The V and J genes are TRBV24-1 and TRBJ2-1; 11 bases agree with TRBD2. From germline, CDR1 is KGHDR and CDR2 SFDVKD. V was pared by 2 bases and J by 3 bases, with 11 bases of the junction left unmatched. The CDR3 covers 19 residues. The CDR3 bases are TGTGCCACCAGTGATTCCCCCAAGACTAGCGGGGTTTACTACAATGAGCAGTTCTTC. Translating it yields CATSDSPKTSGVYYNEQFF.